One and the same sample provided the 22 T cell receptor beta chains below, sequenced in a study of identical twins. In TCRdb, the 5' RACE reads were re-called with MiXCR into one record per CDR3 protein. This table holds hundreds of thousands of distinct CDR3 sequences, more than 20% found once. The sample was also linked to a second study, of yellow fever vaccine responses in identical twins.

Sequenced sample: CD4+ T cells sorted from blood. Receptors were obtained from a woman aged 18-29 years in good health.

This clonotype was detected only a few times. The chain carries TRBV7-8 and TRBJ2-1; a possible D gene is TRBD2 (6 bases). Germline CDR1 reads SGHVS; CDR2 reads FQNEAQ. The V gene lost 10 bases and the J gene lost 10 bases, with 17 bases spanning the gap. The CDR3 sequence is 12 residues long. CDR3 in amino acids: CATTPFSGEQFF. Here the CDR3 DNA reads TGTGCCACTACACCCTTCAGCGGGGAGCAGTTCTTC. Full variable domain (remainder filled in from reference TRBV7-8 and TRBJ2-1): GAGVSQSPRYKVAKRGQDVALRCDPISGHVSLFWYQQALGQGPEFLTYFQNEAQLDKSGLPSDRFFAERPEGSVSTLKIQRTQQEDSAVYLCATTPFSGEQFFGPGTRLTVL.

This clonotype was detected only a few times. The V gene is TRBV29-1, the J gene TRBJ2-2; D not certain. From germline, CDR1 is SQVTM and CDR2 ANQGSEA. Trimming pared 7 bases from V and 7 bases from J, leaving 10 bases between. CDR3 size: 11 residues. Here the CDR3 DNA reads TGCAGCGGAAGGGATGTCGGGGAGCTGTTTTTT. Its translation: CSGRDVGELFF.

CDR3 loop: CSAVSPLDRVFYEQYV. The CDR3 DNA follows: TGCAGTGCTGTAAGCCCTCTCGACAGGGTTTTCTACGAGCAGTACGTC. The chain combines TRBV20-1 with TRBJ2-7, with 7 bases that match TRBD1. CDR1 and CDR2 (germline): DFQATT, SNEGSKA (reference sequence). The CDR3 contains 16 residues. With 5 bases clipped from V and 3 bases from J, the junction kept 16 bases outside the gene matches.

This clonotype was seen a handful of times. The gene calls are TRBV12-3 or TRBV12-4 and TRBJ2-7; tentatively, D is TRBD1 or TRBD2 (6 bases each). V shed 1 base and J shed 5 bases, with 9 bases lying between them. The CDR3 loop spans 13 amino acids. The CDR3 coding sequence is TGTGCCAGCAGTTTAGAAGGGGGGCACGAGCAGTACGTC. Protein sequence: CASSLEGGHEQYV.

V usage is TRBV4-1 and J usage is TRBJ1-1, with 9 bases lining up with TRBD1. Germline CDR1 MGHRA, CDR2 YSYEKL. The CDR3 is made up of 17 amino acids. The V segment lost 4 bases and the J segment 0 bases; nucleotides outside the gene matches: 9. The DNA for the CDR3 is TGCGCCAGCAGCCTATCGATGGGACAGGGACTGAACACTGAAGCTTTCTTT. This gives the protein CASSLSMGQGLNTEAFF.

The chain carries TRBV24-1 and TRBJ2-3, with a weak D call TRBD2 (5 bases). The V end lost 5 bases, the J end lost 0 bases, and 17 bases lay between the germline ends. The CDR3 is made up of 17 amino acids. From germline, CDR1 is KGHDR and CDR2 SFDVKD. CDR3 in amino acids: CATSGKSGATSTDTQYF. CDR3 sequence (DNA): TGTGCCACCAGTGGAAAAAGCGGAGCCACTAGCACAGATACGCAGTATTTT.

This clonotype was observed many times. The CDR3 region is CASSESYEQYF. The CDR3 coding sequence is TGTGCCAGCAGTGAATCCTACGAGCAGTACTTC. The V call is TRBV25-1, the J call TRBJ2-7, with no clear D. The V gene's germline CDR1 is MGHDK and CDR2 SYGVNS. The CDR3 is 11 residues long. The V and J ends lost 1 base and 2 bases respectively, with 0 bases between them.

CDR3 sequence (DNA): TGTGCCAGCAAGTTCCAGGACAGCTCCTACGAGCAGTACGTC. Translation gives CASKFQDSSYEQYV. V and J are TRBV6-5 and TRBJ2-7; D is perhaps TRBD1 (6 bases). With 7 bases removed from V and 0 bases from J, the gap between germline ends came to 13 bases. Germline V gene lookup returns CDR1 MNHEY and CDR2 SVGAGI. The CDR3 contains 14 residues.

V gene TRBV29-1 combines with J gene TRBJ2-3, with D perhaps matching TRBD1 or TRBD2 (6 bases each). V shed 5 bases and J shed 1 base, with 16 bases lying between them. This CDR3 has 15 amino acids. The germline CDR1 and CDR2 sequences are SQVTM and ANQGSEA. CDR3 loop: CSVTGRGPGTDTQYF. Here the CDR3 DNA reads TGCAGCGTTACGGGACGGGGGCCAGGCACAGATACGCAGTATTTT.

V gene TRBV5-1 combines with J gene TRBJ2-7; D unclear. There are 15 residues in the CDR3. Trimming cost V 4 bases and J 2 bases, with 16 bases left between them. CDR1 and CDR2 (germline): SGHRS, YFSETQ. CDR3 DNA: TGCGCCAGCAGCCCCACCCCCACTGAAGCCTACGAGCAGTACTTC. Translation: CASSPTPTEAYEQYF. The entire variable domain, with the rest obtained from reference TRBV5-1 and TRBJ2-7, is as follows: KAGVTQTPRYLIKTRGQQVTLSCSPISGHRSVSWYQQTPGQGLQFLFEYFSETQRNKGNFPGRFSGRQFSNSRSEMNVSTLELGDSALYLCASSPTPTEAYEQYFGPGTRLTVT.

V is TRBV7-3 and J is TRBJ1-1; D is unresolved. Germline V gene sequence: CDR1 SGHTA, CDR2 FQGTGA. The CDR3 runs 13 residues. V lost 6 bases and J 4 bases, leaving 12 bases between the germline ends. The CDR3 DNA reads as TGTGCCAGCAGTCCCCTCGGGAGCACTGAAGCTTTCTTT. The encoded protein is CASSPLGSTEAFF.

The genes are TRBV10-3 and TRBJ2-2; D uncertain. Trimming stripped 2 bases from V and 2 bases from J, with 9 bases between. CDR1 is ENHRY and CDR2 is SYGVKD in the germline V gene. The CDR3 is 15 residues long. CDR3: CAISEKTGNTGELFF. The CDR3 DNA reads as TGTGCCATCAGTGAGAAGACTGGAAACACCGGGGAGCTGTTTTTT.

CDR3 amino acids: CASSSSGTGDTGELFF. In nucleotides, the CDR3 is TGTGCCAGCAGCTCATCCGGGACAGGGGACACCGGGGAGCTGTTTTTT. J is TRBJ2-2 and V is TRBV7-7, with 10 positions matching TRBD1. The CDR3 covers 16 residues. CDR1 SSHAT and CDR2 FNYEAQ come from the germline V gene (reference sequence). V dropped 4 bases and J dropped 3; count of bases not matched to a gene: 5.

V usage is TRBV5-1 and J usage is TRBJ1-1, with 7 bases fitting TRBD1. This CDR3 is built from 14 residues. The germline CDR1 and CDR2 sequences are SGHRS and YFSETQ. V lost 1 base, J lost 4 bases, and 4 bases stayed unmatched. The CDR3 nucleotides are TGCGCCAGCAGCTTGAGGGGACAGACCACTGAAGCTTTCTTT. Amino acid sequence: CASSLRGQTTEAFF.

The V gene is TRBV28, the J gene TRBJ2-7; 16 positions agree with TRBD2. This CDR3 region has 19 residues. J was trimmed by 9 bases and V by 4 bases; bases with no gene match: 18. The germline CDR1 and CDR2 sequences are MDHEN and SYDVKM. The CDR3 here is CASSSTPGTSGGAWGTQYV. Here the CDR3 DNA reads TGTGCCAGCAGTTCGACTCCCGGGACTAGCGGGGGGGCCTGGGGTACGCAGTACGTC.

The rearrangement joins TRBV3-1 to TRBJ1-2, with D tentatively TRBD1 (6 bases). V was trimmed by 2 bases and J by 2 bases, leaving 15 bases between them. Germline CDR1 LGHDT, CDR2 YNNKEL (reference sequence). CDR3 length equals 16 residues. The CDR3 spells CASSQPTGSGNYGYTF. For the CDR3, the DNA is TGTGCCAGCAGCCAACCTACAGGGAGCGGGAACTATGGCTACACCTTC. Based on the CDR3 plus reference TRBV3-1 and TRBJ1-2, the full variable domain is DTAVSQTPKYLVTQMGNDKSIKCEQNLGHDTMYWYKQDSKKFLKIMFSYNNKELIINETVPNRFSPKSPDKAHLNLHINSLELGDSAVYFCASSQPTGSGNYGYTFGSGTRLTVV.

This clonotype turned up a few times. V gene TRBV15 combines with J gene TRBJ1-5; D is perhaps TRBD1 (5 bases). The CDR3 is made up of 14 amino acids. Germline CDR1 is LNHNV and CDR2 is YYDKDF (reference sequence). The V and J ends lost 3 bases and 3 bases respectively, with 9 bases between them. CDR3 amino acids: CATSSGTYNQPQHF. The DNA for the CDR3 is TGTGCCACCAGCAGTGGGACGTACAATCAGCCCCAGCATTTT. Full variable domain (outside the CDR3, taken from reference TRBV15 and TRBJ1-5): DAMVIQNPRYQVTQFGKPVTLSCSQTLNHNVMYWYQQKSSQAPKLLFHYYDKDFNNEADTPDNFQSRRPNTSFCFLDIRSPGLGDTAMYLCATSSGTYNQPQHFGDGTRLSIL.

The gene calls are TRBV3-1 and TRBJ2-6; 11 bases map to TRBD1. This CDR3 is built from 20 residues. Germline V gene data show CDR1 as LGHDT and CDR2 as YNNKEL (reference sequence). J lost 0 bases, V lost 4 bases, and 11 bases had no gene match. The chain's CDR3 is CASSPPILGTGGSGANVLTF. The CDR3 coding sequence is TGTGCCAGCAGCCCCCCTATCCTCGGGACAGGGGGCTCTGGGGCCAACGTCCTGACTTTC.

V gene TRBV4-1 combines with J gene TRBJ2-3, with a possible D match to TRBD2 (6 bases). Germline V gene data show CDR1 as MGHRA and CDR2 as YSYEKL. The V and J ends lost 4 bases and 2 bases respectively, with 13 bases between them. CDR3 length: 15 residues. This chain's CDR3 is CASSPIGGATDTQYF. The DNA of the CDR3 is TGCGCCAGCAGCCCCATTGGCGGGGCCACAGATACGCAGTATTTT.

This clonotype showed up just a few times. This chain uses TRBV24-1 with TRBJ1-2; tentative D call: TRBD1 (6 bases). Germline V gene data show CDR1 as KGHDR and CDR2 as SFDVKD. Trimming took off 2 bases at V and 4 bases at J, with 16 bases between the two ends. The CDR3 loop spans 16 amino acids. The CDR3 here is CATSDSRTGHLYGYTF. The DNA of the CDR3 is TGTGCCACCAGTGATTCCCGAACGGGACACCTCTATGGCTACACCTTC.

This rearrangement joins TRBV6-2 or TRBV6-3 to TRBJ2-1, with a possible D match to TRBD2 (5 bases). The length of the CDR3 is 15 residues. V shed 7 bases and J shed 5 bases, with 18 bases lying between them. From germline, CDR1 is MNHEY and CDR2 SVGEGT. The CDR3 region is CASKASGVSHNEQFF. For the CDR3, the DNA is TGTGCCAGCAAAGCCAGCGGAGTTAGCCACAATGAGCAGTTCTTC.

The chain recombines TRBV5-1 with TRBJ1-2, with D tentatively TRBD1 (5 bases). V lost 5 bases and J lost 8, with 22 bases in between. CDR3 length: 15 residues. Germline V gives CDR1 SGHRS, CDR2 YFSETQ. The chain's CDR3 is CASRMLQGTRGGYTF. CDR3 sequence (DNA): TGCGCCAGCAGGATGCTCCAGGGCACCCGGGGAGGCTACACCTTC.